This is a list of T cell receptor beta chains from one sample in a study of cytomegalovirus exposure and HLA in healthy donors. Profiling relied on immunoSEQ multiplex PCR, and the TCRdb table lists in-frame clones only, not all of them. The table records roughly 80,000 clones, 62% of them present only once. Sequencing was done on a sample of PBMCs. Receptors were obtained from a male donor in good health and CMV-seropositive. The CDR3 runs from the conserved cysteine through the conserved F or W. A D gene is named only where the DNA matches it firmly. Clone size is shown for a subset of rows, as once, few, many or a class of expanded clone.

cdr3_nt,cdr3_aa,j_call,d_call,v_call,clone_size
TGTGCCAGCAGCTTAGGCGGGAGTGGCTACGAGCAGTACTTC,CASSLGGSGYEQYF,TRBJ2-7,TRBD2,TRBV7-2,few
TGTGCCAGCAGTCCCGACTTATCCACCGGGGAGCTGTTTTTT,CASSPDLSTGELFF,TRBJ2-2,NA,TRBV7-3,NA
TGTGCCAGCAGCTTTTCGGGCGGGCCTTACAATGAGCAGTTCTTC,CASSFSGGPYNEQFF,TRBJ2-1,NA,TRBV7-9,once
TGTGCCAGCAGCTACCCGAGGGGAGGTGAAAAACTGTTTTTT,CASSYPRGGEKLFF,TRBJ1-4,NA,TRBV13,NA
TGTGCCAGCAGCCAAAGGGACAGTCAAGAGACCCAGTACTTC,CASSQRDSQETQYF,TRBJ2-5,TRBD1,TRBV16,NA
TGTGCCAGCTCACCAACAGGACCCTACGAGCAGTACTTC,CASSPTGPYEQYF,TRBJ2-7,NA,TRBV18,once
TGTGCCAGCAGCTTGTTGTCCAGAAGTTCGTCCGAGCAGTACTTC,CASSLLSRSSSEQYF,TRBJ2-7,NA,TRBV5-4,few
TGTGCCAGCAGCCCAGGGGAGCCTTTCTCCTACAATGAGCAGTTCTTC,CASSPGEPFSYNEQFF,TRBJ2-1,NA,TRBV9,NA
TGTGCCAGCGGACCCGGTATTCGGGGAGGGCCTGGGGCCAACGTCCTGACTTTC,CASGPGIRGGPGANVLTF,TRBJ2-6,TRBD2,TRBV9,NA
TGTGCCATCAGAACGGGGACAGCCTCCTACGAGCAGTACTTC,CAIRTGTASYEQYF,TRBJ2-7,TRBD1,TRBV10-3,few
TGTGCCAGCTCACTCCTCCCCGAGTCAGGCTACACCTTC,CASSLLPESGYTF,TRBJ1-2,NA,TRBV18,NA
TGTGCCAGCAGCCCCTCAGGGGAGACCCAGTACTTC,CASSPSGETQYF,TRBJ2-5,NA,TRBV27,NA
TGTGCTAGCAGCTTAGGACAGGGCCGCGGAGAGACCCAGTACTTC,CASSLGQGRGETQYF,TRBJ2-5,TRBD1,TRBV7-7,NA
TGTGCCAGCAGTGATTGGACAGGGGGCGTCTCTGGGGCCAACGTCCTGACTTTC,CASSDWTGGVSGANVLTF,TRBJ2-6,TRBD1,TRBV6-1,few
TGCAGTGGCGGGACTAACTACGAGCAGTACTTC,CSGGTNYEQYF,TRBJ2-7,TRBD2,TRBV20-1,once
TGTGCCAGCAGCCCATCGACACCCCTCAATGAAAAACTGTTTTTT,CASSPSTPLNEKLFF,TRBJ1-4,NA,TRBV27,NA
TGTGCCAGCAGCTTGGGTCTTAGCAATCAGCCCCAGCATTTT,CASSLGLSNQPQHF,TRBJ1-5,NA,TRBV5-6,NA
TGTGCCAGCAGTTTGGCAGGGGATAACTATGGCTACACCTTC,CASSLAGDNYGYTF,TRBJ1-2,NA,TRBV28,NA
TGTGCCAGCAGCATACCCAGGGGTGAAGAGACCCAGTACTTC,CASSIPRGEETQYF,TRBJ2-5,NA,TRBV5-4,NA
TGTGCCAGCAGCGATACAAGAAACACTGAAGCTTTCTTT,CASSDTRNTEAFF,TRBJ1-1,NA,TRBV7-6,NA
TGTGCCAGCAGTTACTCCCCTAGCGGGCCTTACGAGCAGTACTTC,CASSYSPSGPYEQYF,TRBJ2-7,TRBD2,TRBV6-5,NA
TGTGCCAGCAGCCCCGAGGGAGCAACTAATGAAAAACTGTTTTTT,CASSPEGATNEKLFF,TRBJ1-4,NA,TRBV7-3,NA
TGTGCCAGCAGCTTTTCGACAGGGTGGAATGAGCAGTTCTTC,CASSFSTGWNEQFF,TRBJ2-1,TRBD1,TRBV7-3,NA
TGTGCCAGCAGCCCGAAACCACAGGGGGCATATGGCTACACCTTC,CASSPKPQGAYGYTF,TRBJ1-2,TRBD1,TRBV5-6,NA
TGTGCCAGCAGCCGCGACAGCTTCCAAGAGACCCAGTACTTC,CASSRDSFQETQYF,TRBJ2-5,NA,TRBV28,NA
TGCGCCAGCAGCTTGGATGCACACTCCTACGAGCAGTACTTC,CASSLDAHSYEQYF,TRBJ2-7,NA,TRBV5-1,NA
TGTGCCAGCAGCCCGAGGGGAGGATCGAGGGCGGATGAAAAACTGTTTTTT,CASSPRGGSRADEKLFF,TRBJ1-4,NA,TRBV5-6,NA
TGCGCCAGCAGCCAAGAACCGGACAGGACCAATCAGCCCCAGCATTTT,CASSQEPDRTNQPQHF,TRBJ1-5,TRBD1,TRBV4-1,few
TGTGCCAGCAGTACCAGGACAGGGTCGAACACTGAAGCTTTCTTT,CASSTRTGSNTEAFF,TRBJ1-1,TRBD1,TRBV28,NA
TGTTCCAGCAGCTTAGACGGCGAGCAGTACTTC,CSSSLDGEQYF,TRBJ2-7,NA,TRBV7-9,NA
TGTGCCAGCGGGCCCGTACTTAGAGGGACTGAAGCTTTCTTT,CASGPVLRGTEAFF,TRBJ1-1,NA,TRBV28,NA
TGTGCCAGCAGCTCCGCGAGACAGGGTAATGAAAAACTGTTTTTT,CASSSARQGNEKLFF,TRBJ1-4,TRBD1,TRBV7-9,NA
TGTGCCAGCAGCTTCGGTGACTTCACAGATACGCAGTATTTT,CASSFGDFTDTQYF,TRBJ2-3,NA,TRBV7-9,few
TGTGCCACCAGCAGAGGGACAGGGTCGCGGCGAAACTTT,CATSRGTGSRRNF,TRBJ1-1,TRBD1,TRBV15,NA
TGTGCCAGCAGCTCCGGGACCCTAGCGGACAATGAGCAGTTCTTC,CASSSGTLADNEQFF,TRBJ2-1,TRBD2,TRBV5-4,NA
TGTGCCAGCAGTATAGGAGGGCTAGCGGGCACCGGGGAGCTGTTTTTT,CASSIGGLAGTGELFF,TRBJ2-2,TRBD2,TRBV9,NA
TGTGCCAGCAGACTAGCGGGAGCCTACGAGCAGTACTTC,CASRLAGAYEQYF,TRBJ2-7,TRBD2,TRBV6-5,NA
TGCGCCAGCAGCCCCCGACAGGGGGCGGCCTACGAGCAGTACTTC,CASSPRQGAAYEQYF,TRBJ2-7,TRBD1,TRBV5-1,few
TGTTCTGTAGGAGATGGCTACACCTTC,CSVGDGYTF,TRBJ1-2,NA,TRBV30,NA
TGTGCCAGCACCCACGGTAGCGGTAGCTCCTACAATGAGCAGTTCTTC,CASTHGSGSSYNEQFF,TRBJ2-1,NA,TRBV9,NA
TGTGCCAGCAGCCAACGTCTGACTGGAGGAGAGACCCAGTACTTC,CASSQRLTGGETQYF,TRBJ2-5,NA,TRBV14,few
TGCGCCAGCAGCTTACCGACAGGGGAAGCCACAGATACGCAGTATTTT,CASSLPTGEATDTQYF,TRBJ2-3,TRBD1,TRBV5-1,NA
TGCAGCGTTGCCAACAGGGCTGGGGCCAACGTCCTGACTTTC,CSVANRAGANVLTF,TRBJ2-6,NA,TRBV29-1,NA
TGTGCCACCAAAACCGACAGGGCCGCGGGGGAGCAGTACTTC,CATKTDRAAGEQYF,TRBJ2-7,NA,TRBV2,NA
TGTGCCAGCAGCTTGAAAGCGGGTTTCTACAATGAGCAGTTCTTC,CASSLKAGFYNEQFF,TRBJ2-1,NA,TRBV5-7,NA
TGTGCCAGCAGCCAAGAAGGCTGGAGAGCTCCGCAGCAGATGAACACTGAAGCTTTCTTT,CASSQEGWRAPQQMNTEAFF,TRBJ1-1,NA,TRBV14,NA
TGTGCCAGCAGATCCGGGACTAGGGCGGGCGAGCAGTACTTC,CASRSGTRAGEQYF,TRBJ2-7,TRBD2,TRBV2,few
TGCGCCAGCAGCTTGCCAGCGGGAGTCAGCGAGCAGTACTTC,CASSLPAGVSEQYF,TRBJ2-7,TRBD2,TRBV5-1,NA
TGTGCCAGCAGTACGACTAGCGGGGGGCAAGATACGCAGTATTTT,CASSTTSGGQDTQYF,TRBJ2-3,TRBD2,TRBV6-4,NA
TGTGCCAGCAGCCTAATTGACACTGAAGCTTTCTTT,CASSLIDTEAFF,TRBJ1-1,NA,TRBV5-4,NA
TGTGCCAGCAGTTTGAGAACAGGGCAACAGCCCCAGCATTTT,CASSLRTGQQPQHF,TRBJ1-5,NA,TRBV28,NA